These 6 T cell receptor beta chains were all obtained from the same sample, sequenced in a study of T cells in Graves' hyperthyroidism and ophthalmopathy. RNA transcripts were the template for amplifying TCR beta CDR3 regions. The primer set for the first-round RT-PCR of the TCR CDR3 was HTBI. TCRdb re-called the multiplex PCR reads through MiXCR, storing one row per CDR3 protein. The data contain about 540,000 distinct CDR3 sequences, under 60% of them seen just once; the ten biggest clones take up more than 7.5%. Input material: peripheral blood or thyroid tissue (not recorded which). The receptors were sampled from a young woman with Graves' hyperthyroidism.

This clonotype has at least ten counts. CDR3 DNA sequence: TGTGCCATCAGTGCGGGGGGGACCCAGTACTTC. Protein sequence: CAISAGGTQYF. The J gene is TRBJ2-5, the V gene TRBV10-3, with 7 bases identical to TRBD2. The CDR3 is 11 amino acids. V lost 4 bases and J lost 7; bases outside the gene matches: 0. Germline V CDR1 and CDR2: ENHRY, SYGVKD.

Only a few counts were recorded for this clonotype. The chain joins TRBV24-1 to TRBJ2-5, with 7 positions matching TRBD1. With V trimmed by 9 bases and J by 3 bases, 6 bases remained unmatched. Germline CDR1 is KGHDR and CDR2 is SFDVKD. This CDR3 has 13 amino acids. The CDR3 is CATEKTGEETQYF. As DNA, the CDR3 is TGTGCCACCGAGAAAACAGGGGAAGAGACCCAGTACTTC.

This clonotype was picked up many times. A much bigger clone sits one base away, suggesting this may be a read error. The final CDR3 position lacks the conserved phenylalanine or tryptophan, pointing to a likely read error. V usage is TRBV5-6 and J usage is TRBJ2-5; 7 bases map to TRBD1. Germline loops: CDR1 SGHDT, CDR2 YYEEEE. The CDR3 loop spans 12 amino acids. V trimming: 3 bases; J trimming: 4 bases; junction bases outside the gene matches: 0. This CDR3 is CASSWTGETQYL. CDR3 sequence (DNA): TGTGCCAGCAGCTGGACAGGAGAGACCCAGTACCTC.

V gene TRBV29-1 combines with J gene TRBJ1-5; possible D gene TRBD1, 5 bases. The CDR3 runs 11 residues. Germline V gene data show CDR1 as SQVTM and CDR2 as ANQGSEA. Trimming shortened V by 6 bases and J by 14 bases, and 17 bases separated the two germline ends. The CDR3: CSVARDSYEHF. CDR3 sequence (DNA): TGCAGCGTGGCCAGGGATTCCTACGAGCATTTT. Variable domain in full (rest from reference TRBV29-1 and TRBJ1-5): SAVISQKPSRDICQRGTSLTIQCQVDSQVTMMFWYRQQPGQSLTLIATANQGSEATYESGFVIDKFPISRPNLTFSTLTVSNMSPEDSSIYLCSVARDSYEHFGDGTRLSIL.

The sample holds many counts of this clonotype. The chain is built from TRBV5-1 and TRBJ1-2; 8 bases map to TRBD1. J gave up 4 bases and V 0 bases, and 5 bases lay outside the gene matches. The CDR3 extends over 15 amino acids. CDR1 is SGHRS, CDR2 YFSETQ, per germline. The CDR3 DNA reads TGCGCCAGCAGCTTGGTGGGACAGGATGGCTATGGCTACACCTTC. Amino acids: CASSLVGQDGYGYTF.

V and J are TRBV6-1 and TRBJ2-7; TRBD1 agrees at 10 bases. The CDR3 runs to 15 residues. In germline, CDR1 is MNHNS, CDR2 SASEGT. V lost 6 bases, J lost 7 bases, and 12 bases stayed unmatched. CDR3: CASSPGTGDYNEQYF. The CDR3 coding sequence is TGTGCCAGCAGCCCCGGGACAGGGGATTACAATGAGCAGTACTTC.